Each of the 23 T cell receptor beta chains below was sequenced from the same sample in a study of T cell responses to AZD1222 COVID-19 vaccine. Assay: immunoSEQ multiplex PCR; the TCRdb copy retains only in-frame clones and omits some. The table has 150,000 to 200,000 clones, almost 95% seen once. The sequencing used peripheral blood, collected on day 0 of AZD1222 vaccination. These receptors came from an adult in good health.

This clone has more than one count but fewer than ten. This chain connects TRBV19 to TRBJ1-5; unclear D gene. Germline-derived CDR1 and CDR2 are LNHDA and SQIVND (reference sequence). Trimming removed 7 bases from V and 7 bases from J, with 11 bases in between. This CDR3 is built from 12 residues. As DNA, the CDR3 is TGTGCCAGTACAACGCGTTGGCAGCCCCAGCATTTT. Its protein product is CASTTRWQPQHF.

This clone was observed once. The chain couples TRBV5-1 to TRBJ2-1, with 7 bases fitting TRBD2. This CDR3 is built from 15 residues. Looked up from germline, CDR1 is SGHRS and CDR2 is YFSETQ. Trimming at V came to 0 bases and at J to 9 bases, leaving 9 bases not matched to a gene. CDR3 in amino acids: CASSLAWGRAVEQFF. CDR3 DNA sequence: TGCGCCAGCAGCTTGGCTTGGGGGAGGGCCGTTGAGCAGTTCTTC.

This chain joins TRBV27 and TRBJ1-6; TRBD1 aligns across 7 bases. CDR3 length: 14 residues. The V and J ends lost 4 bases and 14 bases, in that order; junction bases with no gene match: 11. Germline V gives CDR1 MNHEY, CDR2 SMNVEV (reference sequence). The CDR3 is CASSSPTGTVALHF. For the CDR3, the DNA is TGTGCCAGCAGTTCTCCTACCGGGACAGTGGCCCTCCACTTT.

V and J are TRBV14 and TRBJ1-1, with D unresolved. The CDR3 consists of 14 residues. V was pared by 6 bases and J by 4 bases, with 15 bases between. Germline V gene lookup returns CDR1 SGHDN and CDR2 FVKESK. The CDR3 sequence is CASRIAGSSTEAFF. The DNA for the CDR3 is TGTGCCAGCAGGATCGCAGGTTCGAGCACTGAAGCTTTCTTT.

The CDR3 nucleotides read TGTGCCAGCAGCAAAAAGGACAGATACAATGAAAAACTGTTTTTT. It codes for CASSKKDRYNEKLFF. The rearrangement joins TRBV21-1 to TRBJ1-4; TRBD1, the D gene given by the table, was not confirmed from the DNA. TRBV21-1 is a known pseudogene. The CDR3 runs 15 residues.

The chain uses TRBV10-1 and TRBJ2-1, with D unclear. In germline, CDR1 is WNHNN, CDR2 SYGVQD (reference sequence). V was shortened by 2 bases and J by 8 bases, with 10 bases between the two germline ends. The CDR3 runs to 13 residues. CDR3 sequence (DNA): TGCGCCAGCAGTGAGACTCTAATTGATGAGCAGTTCTTC. Amino acid sequence: CASSETLIDEQFF.

The chain combines TRBV5-8 with TRBJ1-4; perhaps TRBD1 as D (6 bases). V lost 0 bases, J lost 8 bases, and 11 bases lay in between. Germline V lookup: CDR1 SGHTS, CDR2 YDEGEE. The CDR3 runs 14 residues. The CDR3 spells CASSLETGWEKLFF. The CDR3 DNA is TGTGCCAGCAGCTTGGAGACAGGTTGGGAAAAACTGTTTTTT.

The V gene is TRBV28, the J gene TRBJ1-4; the match to TRBD1 covers 10 bases. Germline CDR1 MDHEN, CDR2 SYDVKM. The V segment lost 2 bases and the J segment 7 bases; nucleotides outside the gene matches: 4. The CDR3 has 15 residues. The CDR3 here is CASSLDRGRTEKLFF. CDR3 sequence (DNA): TGTGCCAGCAGTTTAGACAGGGGGCGGACTGAAAAACTGTTTTTT.

The V call is TRBV28, the J call TRBJ2-4, with D possibly matching TRBD1 (6 bases). The CDR3 runs to 15 residues. V lost 3 bases and J lost 0, with 9 bases in between. The germline CDR1 and CDR2 sequences are MDHEN and SYDVKM. CDR3 protein: CASSLTGQAKNIQYF. The CDR3 nucleotides read TGTGCCAGCAGTTTGACAGGCCAAGCCAAAAACATTCAGTACTTC.

J is TRBJ2-1 and V is TRBV7-8; the D gene could be TRBD1 or TRBD2 (5 bases each). CDR3 length equals 14 residues. V was cut by 8 bases and J by 6 bases, with 17 bases left in between. CDR1 is SGHVS and CDR2 is FQNEAQ in the germline V gene. The CDR3: CASGGLRGPNEQFF. The CDR3 DNA reads TGTGCCAGCGGTGGGCTTCGGGGCCCCAATGAGCAGTTCTTC.

V and J are TRBV21-1 and TRBJ1-2; whether TRBD1, the table's D call, matches the DNA was not checked. TRBV21-1 is deemed a pseudogene. The CDR3 extends over 16 amino acids. The CDR3, as DNA: TGTGCCAGCAGCAAATCTGGGCAGGGTTTGAACTATGGCTACACCTTC. Encoded protein: CASSKSGQGLNYGYTF.

This chain connects TRBV28 to TRBJ1-3; D remains unclear. The CDR3 sequence is 15 residues long. The germline V gene has CDR1 MDHEN and CDR2 SYDVKM. The ends were cut back, 6 bases at V and 0 bases at J, with 12 bases in the middle. The CDR3 DNA reads as TGTGCCAGCAGGGGAGGCGATATCTCTGGAAACACCATATATTTT. Amino acids: CASRGGDISGNTIYF.

This chain joins TRBV19 and TRBJ1-4; D not certain. V lost 5 bases and J 3 bases, leaving 16 bases between the germline ends. In germline, CDR1 is LNHDA, CDR2 SQIVND (reference sequence). This CDR3 contains 16 residues. The CDR3 sequence is CASSLGSGNPNEKLFF. CDR3 sequence (DNA): TGTGCCAGTAGTCTAGGTAGCGGAAATCCTAATGAAAAACTGTTTTTT. Full variable domain (rest looked up from reference TRBV19 and TRBJ1-4): DGGITQSPKYLFRKEGQNVTLSCEQNLNHDAMYWYRQDPGQGLRLIYYSQIVNDFQKGDIAEGYSVSREKKESFPLTVTSAQKNPTAFYLCASSLGSGNPNEKLFFGSGTQLSVL.

This clone was recorded only once. The chain employs TRBV7-8 and TRBJ1-2; D may be TRBD1 (5 bases). Trimming removed 0 bases at V and 7 bases at J, with 9 bases between. This CDR3 comprises 13 residues. Germline CDR1 and CDR2: SGHVS and FQNEAQ. This CDR3 reads CASSLAQGLGYTF. CDR3 bases: TGTGCCAGCAGCTTAGCGCAGGGTCTTGGCTACACCTTC.

The chain is built from TRBV30 and TRBJ1-2; 7 nucleotides agree with TRBD1. V dropped 2 bases and J dropped 8; count of bases not matched to a gene: 11. The CDR3 is 14 residues long. The germline CDR1 and CDR2 sequences are GTSNPN and SVGIG (reference sequence). CDR3 sequence: CAWSLEGAAYGYTF. The DNA of the CDR3 is TGTGCCTGGAGTCTCGAGGGGGCAGCGTACGGCTACACCTTC.

The chain combines TRBV4-3 with TRBJ2-1, with a tentative D call TRBD1 (5 bases). Germline lookup yields CDR1 LGHNA and CDR2 YSLEER. Trimming took 0 bases from V and 5 from J, leaving 14 bases between them. The CDR3 length is 16 residues. As DNA, the CDR3 is TGCGCCAGCAGCCAAGACGCCAGGGTACCCAACAATGAGCAGTTCTTC. It specifies CASSQDARVPNNEQFF.

The J gene is TRBJ1-2, the V gene TRBV2; D gene ambiguous. Between the trimmed V and J ends, which lost 3 bases and 6 bases, there was a span of 17 bases. Germline CDR1 reads SNHLY; CDR2 reads FYNNEI. The CDR3 has 15 residues. CDR3 in DNA: TGTGCCAGCAGTGAGATGAGGGTTCTCAATAATGGCTACACCTTC. It encodes CASSEMRVLNNGYTF.

J is TRBJ2-7 and V is TRBV9; 7 bases are a match to TRBD1. CDR1 SGDLS and CDR2 YYNGEE come from the germline V gene. Trimming removed 4 bases from V and 0 bases from J; junction bases left unmatched: 7. The CDR3 has 15 amino acids. The CDR3 sequence is CASSTATGSSYEQYF. The CDR3 region has the DNA TGTGCCAGCAGCACCGCGACAGGGAGCTCCTACGAGCAGTACTTC.

J is TRBJ2-4 and V is TRBV10-3; maybe TRBD1 (6 bases). This CDR3 contains 14 residues. Germline assignment: CDR1 ENHRY and CDR2 SYGVKD. Trimming took 3 bases from V and 3 from J, leaving 9 bases between them. The CDR3 reads CAISEQGDKNIQYF. DNA for the CDR3: TGTGCCATCAGTGAACAGGGAGACAAAAACATTCAGTACTTC.

The rearrangement links TRBV28 to TRBJ2-7, with 7 bases fitting TRBD1. Germline lookup yields CDR1 MDHEN and CDR2 SYDVKM. The CDR3 covers 16 residues. The J segment lost 0 bases and the V segment lost 3 bases, leaving 8 bases of the junction unmatched. Here the CDR3 reads CASSFFGQASSYEQYF. CDR3 DNA: TGTGCCAGCAGTTTTTTCGGACAGGCTAGCTCCTACGAGCAGTACTTC.

The chain links TRBV14 to TRBJ1-4, with D unclear. With 2 bases removed from V and 8 bases from J, the gap between germline ends came to 9 bases. The germline V gene has CDR1 SGHDN and CDR2 FVKESK. This CDR3 is 13 amino acids long. In DNA, the CDR3 is TGTGCCAGCAGCCAATATCGAGGAGAAAAACTGTTTTTT. Translated: CASSQYRGEKLFF.

The rearrangement joins TRBV28 to TRBJ1-2; TRBD1 aligns across 7 bases. With V trimmed by 3 bases and J by 7 bases, 11 bases remained unmatched. Germline CDR1 reads MDHEN; CDR2 reads SYDVKM. The CDR3 extends over 15 amino acids. CDR3 in DNA: TGTGCCAGCAGTTTTACAGACAGGGAGACTGGTGGCTACACCTTC. Its translation is CASSFTDRETGGYTF.

J is TRBJ2-2 and V is TRBV19; possible D gene TRBD2, 5 bases. V was trimmed by 4 bases and J by 3 bases, leaving 9 bases between them. The germline V gene encodes CDR1 LNHDA and CDR2 SQIVND (reference sequence). CDR3 length: 14 amino acids. CDR3 loop: CASSTSRDTGELFF. The DNA of the CDR3 is TGTGCCAGTAGTACTAGCAGAGACACCGGGGAGCTGTTTTTT. Together with reference TRBV19 and TRBJ2-2, the CDR3 gives the full variable domain: DGGITQSPKYLFRKEGQNVTLSCEQNLNHDAMYWYRQDPGQGLRLIYYSQIVNDFQKGDIAEGYSVSREKKESFPLTVTSAQKNPTAFYLCASSTSRDTGELFFGEGSRLTVL.